This TCR beta chain was identified in a study of blood T cells in healthy people across ages. Notes on the study in general: It was the long-lived donors that had more naive CD4+ cells and higher diversity than aged donors. Estimates of diversity drawn from one million T cells were considered underestimates. Roughly linear age-related decline in beta diversity appeared, significant by age around 40.

A note on this clonotype: Its matching antigen is unknown.

A second PCR, run for roughly 7 to 11 cycles, used a sample-barcoded 5' primer plus a J-beta primer mix. TCRdb independently ran MiXCR on the 5' RACE reads; one entry per CDR3 protein. The table records about 290,000 distinct CDR3 sequences, 25% to 30% of them present only once. The receptor comes from a woman aged 65 to 85 in good health. The specimen was blood.

As DNA, the CDR3 is TGTGCCAGCAGCTTAGGCAGGGGGCCGGAGACTGAAGCTTTCTTT. This encodes CASSLGRGPETEAFF. The chain links TRBV7-2 to TRBJ1-1; 8 nucleotides align to TRBD1. The CDR3 consists of 15 residues. V was pared by 1 base and J by 5 bases, with 6 bases of the junction left unmatched. Per the germline V gene, CDR1 is SGHTA and CDR2 is FQGNSA.